The present T cell receptor (beta chain) was sequenced within a study of T-cell reconstitution after alpha-beta-depleted transplantation in children. Whole-study findings and limits: Counts and diversity of T cells one year after transplant came mostly from newly produced T cells. Expanded graft clones numbering several hundred reportedly gave rise to alpha-beta T cells about two months after transplant. High day-60 TCRbeta diversity in some patients came from surviving recipient T cells and thymic progenitors.

Trimming cost V 0 bases and J 4 bases; bases outside gene matches: 10. The CDR3 has 18 residues. Germline lookup yields CDR1 DFQATT and CDR2 SNEGSKA (reference sequence). Researchers prepared the TCRbeta library using unique molecular identifiers, the study reports. TCRdb passed the PCR reads through MiXCR, listing each CDR3 protein once. The sample includes 70,000 to 95,000 distinct CDR3 sequences, about 14% of them seen just once. This clonotype was detected only a few times. Its target is not known. The source is a male patient aged 2 to 10 who had a stem cell transplant for acute lymphoblastic leukemia, so the T cells may come from the graft donor. The sequences come from PBMCs, mostly from graft donor cells, collected 180 days after TCRalphabeta/CD19-depleted stem cell transplant. The chain recombines TRBV20-1 with TRBJ2-1, with 12 bases fitting TRBD2. CDR3: CSARDLASGGAGYNEQFF. CDR3 nucleotide sequence: TGCAGTGCTAGAGATTTAGCTAGCGGGGGGGCCGGGTACAATGAGCAGTTCTTC.